This entry lists 29 T cell receptor beta chains sequenced from one sample in a study of blood T cell repertoires in COVID-19. The method was immunoSEQ multiplex PCR; TCRdb's version includes in-frame clones alone and lacks a portion of them. The sample includes 15,000 to 20,000 clones, approximately 86% of them seen just once. Material: peripheral blood. The receptors originated from a human donor in a cohort sampled during active COVID-19.

This clone was recorded once. The CDR3 DNA follows: TGTGCCAGCAGTGCAACGACAGGGGCCGGCACAGATACGCAGTATTTT. It specifies CASSATTGAGTDTQYF. This chain links TRBV27 with TRBJ2-3; 8 nucleotides line up with TRBD1. Germline-derived CDR1 and CDR2 are MNHEY and SMNVEV (reference sequence). This CDR3 comprises 16 residues. With V trimmed by 5 bases and J by 1 base, 8 bases remained unmatched.

This clone was picked up one time. V usage is TRBV5-1 and J usage is TRBJ2-7; possible D gene TRBD2, 6 bases. Trimming cost V 1 base and J 3 bases, with 23 bases left between them. Germline values: CDR1 SGHRS, CDR2 YFSETQ. There are 18 residues in the CDR3. The CDR3 reads CASSLTPASASVNYEQYF. In DNA, the CDR3 is TGCGCCAGCAGCTTGACACCGGCGTCGGCTAGCGTCAACTACGAGCAGTACTTC.

The chain uses TRBV15 and TRBJ2-3; 7 bases map to TRBD1. With 8 bases clipped from V and 4 bases from J, the junction kept 9 bases outside the gene matches. CDR3 length: 14 amino acids. In germline, CDR1 is LNHNV, CDR2 YYDKDF (reference sequence). The CDR3 is CATAQRQGADTQYF. The DNA of the CDR3 is TGTGCCACCGCTCAGCGGCAGGGGGCAGATACGCAGTATTTT.

V usage is TRBV19 and J usage is TRBJ2-5, with D tentatively TRBD1 (6 bases). V was pared by 5 bases and J by 7 bases, with 11 bases between. The CDR3 is 12 residues long. Germline CDR1 is LNHDA and CDR2 is SQIVND (reference sequence). CDR3 residues: CASSLRGGTQYF. The CDR3, as DNA: TGTGCCAGTAGTCTCAGGGGTGGGACCCAGTACTTC.

V gene TRBV7-2 combines with J gene TRBJ2-7, with D unresolved. CDR1 is SGHTA and CDR2 is FQGNSA in the germline V gene. V was trimmed by 1 base and J by 5 bases, leaving 18 bases between them. The CDR3 consists of 16 residues. The chain's CDR3 is CASSLESPITWHEQYF. CDR3 bases: TGTGCCAGCAGCTTAGAATCGCCCATAACATGGCACGAGCAGTACTTC.

The J gene is TRBJ2-7, the V gene TRBV27; maybe TRBD2 (7 bases). From germline, CDR1 is MNHEY and CDR2 SMNVEV (reference sequence). The CDR3 has 14 residues. V dropped 6 bases and J dropped 0 bases, with 12 bases sitting between them. CDR3 protein: CASSVGGDSYEQYF. Written as DNA, the CDR3 is TGTGCCAGCAGCGTAGGGGGGGACTCCTACGAGCAGTACTTC.

V usage is TRBV27 and J usage is TRBJ2-7; TRBD2 matches 10 bases. CDR1 MNHEY and CDR2 SMNVEV come from the germline V gene (reference sequence). The CDR3 extends over 19 amino acids. Losses at the gene ends were 2 bases for V and 0 bases for J; bases not matched to a gene: 13. CDR3 DNA sequence: TGTGCCAGCAGTTTAGCGGTGCCGGGGCTAGCGGGGGACTCCTACGAGCAGTACTTC. Encoded protein: CASSLAVPGLAGDSYEQYF.

The gene calls are TRBV28 and TRBJ2-2; TRBD2 might be the D (6 bases). The CDR3 spans 15 residues. The V gene's germline CDR1 is MDHEN and CDR2 SYDVKM. Trimming left V 2 bases short and J 4 bases short, with 11 bases between. The CDR3 region is CASSLGGMGTGELFF. CDR3 bases: TGTGCCAGCAGTTTAGGGGGGATGGGCACCGGGGAGCTGTTTTTT.

This clone was detected only a few times. The chain couples TRBV6-5 to TRBJ2-7; TRBD1 matches 7 bases. CDR1 and CDR2 from the germline V gene are MNHEY and SVGAGI. V was pared by 10 bases and J by 0 bases, with 6 bases of the junction left unmatched. The CDR3 runs 13 residues. CDR3: CATHRDSSYEQYF. CDR3 in DNA: TGTGCCACCCACAGGGACAGCTCCTACGAGCAGTACTTC.

V is TRBV5-4 and J is TRBJ1-4, with 7 bases identical to TRBD1. After removal of 3 bases from V and 5 bases from J, the junction contained 4 bases not matched to a gene. This CDR3 has 14 amino acids. Germline V gene sequence: CDR1 SGHNT, CDR2 YYREEE (reference sequence). The CDR3 protein is CASSSGTDNEKLFF. The CDR3 DNA reads TGTGCCAGCAGCTCAGGGACAGACAATGAAAAACTGTTTTTT.

The chain joins TRBV28 to TRBJ2-1; TRBD1 matches 7 bases. The germline V gene encodes CDR1 MDHEN and CDR2 SYDVKM. Trimming removed 5 bases from V and 8 bases from J; junction bases left unmatched: 18. This CDR3 has 17 residues. The CDR3 DNA follows: TGTGCCAGCAGTCTTGACAGGGACAACACGGGTTGGGATGAGCAGTTCTTC. It encodes CASSLDRDNTGWDEQFF.

The rearrangement uses TRBV29-1 and TRBJ1-1; D possibly corresponds to TRBD1 (6 bases). Germline V gives CDR1 SQVTM, CDR2 ANQGSEA. V lost 5 bases to trimming and J lost 4 bases, with 11 bases between them. The CDR3 loop spans 12 amino acids. The CDR3 DNA reads TGCAGCGTTCCAGGACAGCTCACTGAAGCTTTCTTT. Translation gives CSVPGQLTEAFF.

The V call is TRBV11-2, the J call TRBJ1-2; D is unresolved. Germline V gives CDR1 SGHAT, CDR2 FQNNGV. With 5 bases removed from V and 0 bases from J, the gap between germline ends came to 4 bases. The CDR3 extends over 12 amino acids. The CDR3: CASSITNYGYTF. As DNA, the CDR3 is TGTGCCAGCAGCATAACTAACTATGGCTACACCTTC.

By its share, this clone is medium-sized (0.01 to 0.1%). This chain links TRBV11-2 with TRBJ2-7, with TRBD1 identical over 7 bases. Germline-derived CDR1 and CDR2 are SGHAT and FQNNGV. V dropped 1 base and J dropped 4; count of bases not matched to a gene: 4. The CDR3 contains 14 residues. The DNA for the CDR3 is TGTGCCAGCAGCTTAGGCGTGACAGGGTACGAGCAGTACTTC. Residues: CASSLGVTGYEQYF.

The chain is built from TRBV30 and TRBJ2-5; 8 bases line up with TRBD1. Per the germline V gene, CDR1 is GTSNPN and CDR2 is SVGIG (reference sequence). The junction had 5 bases not matched to a gene; V was cut back by 4 bases and J by 1 base. The CDR3 consists of 14 residues. CDR3 in DNA: TGTGCCTGGACCCTAGGGACAGGCCAAGAGACCCAGTACTTC. Residues: CAWTLGTGQETQYF. Full variable domain (rest looked up from reference TRBV30 and TRBJ2-5): SQTIHQWPATLVQPVGSPLSLECTVEGTSNPNLYWYRQAAGRGLQLLFYSVGIGQISSEVPQNLSASRPQDRQFILSSKKLLLSDSGFYLCAWTLGTGQETQYFGPGTRLLVL.

The gene calls are TRBV6-5 and TRBJ1-2; no clear D gene. The CDR3 runs to 12 residues. The ends were cut back, 6 bases at V and 4 bases at J, with 9 bases in the middle. Germline V gene data show CDR1 as MNHEY and CDR2 as SVGAGI. CDR3 sequence reads: CASSLPGYGYTF. CDR3 coding DNA: TGTGCCAGCAGCCTTCCGGGCTATGGCTACACCTTC.

The chain employs TRBV6-1 and TRBJ2-7; 8 bases fit TRBD1. J was trimmed by 3 bases and V by 3 bases; bases with no gene match: 4. The CDR3 sequence is 14 residues long. Germline V gene data show CDR1 as MNHNS and CDR2 as SASEGT. DNA for the CDR3: TGTGCCAGCAGTGAGGCAGGGGGCGGCTACGAGCAGTACTTC. Protein sequence: CASSEAGGGYEQYF.

V is TRBV11-2 and J is TRBJ2-5; the D gene is possibly TRBD1 (5 bases). Germline CDR1 is SGHAT and CDR2 is FQNNGV. V shed 1 base and J shed 3 bases, with 9 bases lying between them. The CDR3 has 14 residues. The CDR3 bases are TGTGCCAGCAGCTTAGTCGCCAGGGAAGAGACCCAGTACTTC. Protein: CASSLVAREETQYF.

The rearrangement joins TRBV5-5 to TRBJ2-2; 10 bases match TRBD2. The germline V gene has CDR1 SGHKS and CDR2 YYEKEE (reference sequence). The CDR3 extends over 15 amino acids. J gave up 4 bases and V 5 bases, and 5 bases lay outside the gene matches. CDR3 DNA: TGTGCCAGCAGACAAGCGGGAGGGGGCACCGGGGAGCTGTTTTTT. It yields the protein CASRQAGGGTGELFF.

The chain uses TRBV9 and TRBJ2-3; 8 bases line up with TRBD2. Germline lookup yields CDR1 SGDLS and CDR2 YYNGEE. This CDR3 comprises 14 residues. With V trimmed by 1 base and J by 6 bases, 4 bases remained unmatched. The CDR3 loop is CASSVMIAGDTQYF. CDR3 coding DNA: TGTGCCAGCAGCGTAATGATAGCGGGGGATACGCAGTATTTT.

The sample holds one count of this clone. The V call is TRBV7-3, the J call TRBJ2-2; tentatively, D is TRBD2 (6 bases). The V end was cut by 3 bases, the J end by 2 bases, with 7 bases between. CDR1 and CDR2 (germline): SGHTA, FQGTGA. The CDR3 is made up of 14 amino acids. As DNA, the CDR3 is TGTGCCAGCAGCTTCGGACTAAACACCGGGGAGCTGTTTTTT. Its protein is CASSFGLNTGELFF. The variable domain in full, with the rest retrieved from reference TRBV7-3 and TRBJ2-2, is GAGVSQTPSNKVTEKGKYVELRCDPISGHTALYWYRQSLGQGPEFLIYFQGTGAADDSGLPNDRFFAVRPEGSVSTLKIQRTERGDSAVYLCASSFGLNTGELFFGEGSRLTVL.

This clone ranks as large (0.1 to 1%). V and J are TRBV12-5 and TRBJ2-7; D gene ambiguous. CDR1 LGHNT and CDR2 FRNRAP come from the germline V gene. The CDR3 runs to 13 residues. V dropped 0 bases and J dropped 4 bases, with 7 bases sitting between them. CDR3 in amino acids: CASGLVPGYEQYF. In DNA, the CDR3 is TGTGCTAGTGGTTTGGTACCGGGTTACGAGCAGTACTTC. The full variable domain, completed using reference TRBV12-5 and TRBJ2-7, is DARVTQTPRHKVTEMGQEVTMRCQPILGHNTVFWYRQTMMQGLELLAYFRNRAPLDDSGMPKDRFSAEMPDATLATLKIQPSEPRDSAVYFCASGLVPGYEQYFGPGTRLTVT.

The chain employs TRBV6-1 and TRBJ2-2; possibly TRBD2 for D (7 bases). The CDR3 is 15 amino acids. Germline CDR1 is MNHNS and CDR2 is SASEGT. V gave up 1 base and J gave up 6 bases, with 12 bases separating them. CDR3: CASSEEEGGPGELFF. For the CDR3, the DNA is TGTGCCAGCAGTGAAGAGGAGGGGGGGCCCGGGGAGCTGTTTTTT.

The rearrangement uses TRBV24-1 and TRBJ2-1; a weak D match, TRBD1 (5 bases). The CDR3 is 14 amino acids. Germline CDR1 reads KGHDR; CDR2 reads SFDVKD. Trimming took 4 bases from V and 8 from J, leaving 14 bases between them. The CDR3 protein is CATSEMSTAHEQFF. The DNA for the CDR3 is TGTGCCACCAGTGAGATGTCGACAGCACATGAGCAGTTCTTC.

The CDR3 DNA follows: TGCGCCAGCAGCGCCTCCGGGACAGCGGGCTCACCCCTCCACTTT. This gives the protein CASSASGTAGSPLHF. This chain connects TRBV5-1 to TRBJ1-6, with TRBD1 matching over 7 bases. From germline, CDR1 is SGHRS and CDR2 YFSETQ. The CDR3 length is 15 residues. V lost 4 bases and J lost 10; bases outside the gene matches: 11.

The CDR3: CASSSGLAVTDTQYF. The CDR3 DNA reads as TGTGCCAGCAGTTCCGGACTAGCTGTCACAGATACGCAGTATTTT. This chain joins TRBV2 and TRBJ2-3, with TRBD2 identical over 8 bases. Germline V gives CDR1 SNHLY, CDR2 FYNNEI. This CDR3 contains 15 residues. Trimming removed 5 bases from V and 2 bases from J; junction bases left unmatched: 6.

The chain links TRBV19 to TRBJ1-2, with TRBD1 as a possible D gene (6 bases). The ends were cut back, 0 bases at V and 4 bases at J, with 12 bases in the middle. CDR3 length equals 15 residues. Germline V CDR1 and CDR2: LNHDA, SQIVND (reference sequence). CDR3 coding DNA: TGTGCCAGTAGTATAGACGACAGGTTTGGCTATGGCTACACCTTC. Protein sequence: CASSIDDRFGYGYTF.

The V call is TRBV9, the J call TRBJ2-3; the D is unclear. V was cut by 1 base and J by 4 bases, with 19 bases left in between. CDR1 and CDR2 from the germline V gene are SGDLS and YYNGEE. This CDR3 comprises 17 residues. The CDR3 nucleotides read TGTGCCAGCAGCGTACACGAATTAGCCACGGAGTCAGATACGCAGTATTTT. It specifies CASSVHELATESDTQYF.

J is TRBJ1-1 and V is TRBV6-6; D remains unclear. The CDR3 runs to 12 residues. Trimming shortened V by 4 bases and J by 8 bases, and 11 bases separated the two germline ends. The germline gives CDR1 MNHNY, CDR2 SVGAGI (reference sequence). The CDR3 region is CASSFPSVEAFF. CDR3 coding DNA: TGTGCCAGCAGTTTCCCCAGTGTGGAAGCTTTCTTT.